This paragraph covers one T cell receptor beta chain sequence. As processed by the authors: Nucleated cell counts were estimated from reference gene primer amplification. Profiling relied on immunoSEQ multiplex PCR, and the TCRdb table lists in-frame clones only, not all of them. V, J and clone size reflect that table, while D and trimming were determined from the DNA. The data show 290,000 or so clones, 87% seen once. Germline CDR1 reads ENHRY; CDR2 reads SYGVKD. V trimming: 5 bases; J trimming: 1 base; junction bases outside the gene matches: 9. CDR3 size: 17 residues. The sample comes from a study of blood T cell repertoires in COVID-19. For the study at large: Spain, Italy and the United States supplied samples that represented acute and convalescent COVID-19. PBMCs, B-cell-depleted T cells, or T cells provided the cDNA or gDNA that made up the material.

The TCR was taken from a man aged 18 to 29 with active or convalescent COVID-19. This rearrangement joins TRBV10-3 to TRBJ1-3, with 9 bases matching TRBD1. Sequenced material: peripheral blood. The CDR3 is CAISTIPGQGSGNTIYF. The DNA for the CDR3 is TGTGCCATCAGTACGATCCCGGGACAGGGTTCTGGAAACACCATATATTTT.